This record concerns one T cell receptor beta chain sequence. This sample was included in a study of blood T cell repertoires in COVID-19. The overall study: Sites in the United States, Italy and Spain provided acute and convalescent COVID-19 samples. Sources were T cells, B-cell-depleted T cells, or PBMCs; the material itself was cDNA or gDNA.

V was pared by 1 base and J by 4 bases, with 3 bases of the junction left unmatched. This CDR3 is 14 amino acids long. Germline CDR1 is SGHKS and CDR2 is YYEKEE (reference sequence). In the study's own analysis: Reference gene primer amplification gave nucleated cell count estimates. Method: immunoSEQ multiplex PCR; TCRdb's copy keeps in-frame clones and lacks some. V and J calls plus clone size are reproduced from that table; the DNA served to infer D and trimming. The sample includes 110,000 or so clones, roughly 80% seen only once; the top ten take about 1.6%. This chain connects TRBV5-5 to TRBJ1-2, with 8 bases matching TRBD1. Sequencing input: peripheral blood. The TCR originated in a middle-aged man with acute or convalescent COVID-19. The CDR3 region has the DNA TGTGCCAGCAGCTTGAGGCAGGGGGCCTATGGCTACACCTTC. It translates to CASSLRQGAYGYTF.